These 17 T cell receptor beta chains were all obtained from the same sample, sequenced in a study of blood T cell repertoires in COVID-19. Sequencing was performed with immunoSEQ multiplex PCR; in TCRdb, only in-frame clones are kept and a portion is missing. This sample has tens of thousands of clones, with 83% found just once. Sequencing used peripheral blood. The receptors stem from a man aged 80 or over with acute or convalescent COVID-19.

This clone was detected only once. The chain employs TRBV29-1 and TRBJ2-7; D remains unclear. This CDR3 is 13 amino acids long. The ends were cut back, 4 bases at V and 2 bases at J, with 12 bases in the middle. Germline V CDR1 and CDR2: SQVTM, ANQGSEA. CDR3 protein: CSVAIGVTYEQYF. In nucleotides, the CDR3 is TGCAGCGTTGCGATAGGAGTAACCTACGAGCAGTACTTC.

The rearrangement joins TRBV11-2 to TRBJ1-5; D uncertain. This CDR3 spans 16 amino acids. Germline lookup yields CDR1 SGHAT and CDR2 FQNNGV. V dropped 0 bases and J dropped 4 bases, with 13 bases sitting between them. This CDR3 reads CASSLDASRLNQPQHF. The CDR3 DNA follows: TGTGCCAGCAGCTTAGACGCGAGCCGTCTTAATCAGCCCCAGCATTTT.

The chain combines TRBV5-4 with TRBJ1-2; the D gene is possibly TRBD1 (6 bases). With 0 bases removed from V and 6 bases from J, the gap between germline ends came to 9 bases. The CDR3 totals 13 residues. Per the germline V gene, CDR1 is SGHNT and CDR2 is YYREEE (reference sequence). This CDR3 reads CASSLGQGNGYTF. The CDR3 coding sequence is TGTGCCAGCAGCTTGGGGCAGGGGAATGGCTACACCTTC.

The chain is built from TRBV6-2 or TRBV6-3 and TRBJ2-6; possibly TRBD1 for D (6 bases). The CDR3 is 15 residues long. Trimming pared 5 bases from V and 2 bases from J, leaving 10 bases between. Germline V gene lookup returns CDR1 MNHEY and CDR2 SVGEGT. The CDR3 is CASSTHRAGANVLTF. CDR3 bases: TGTGCCAGCAGTACCCACAGGGCTGGGGCCAACGTCCTGACTTTC.

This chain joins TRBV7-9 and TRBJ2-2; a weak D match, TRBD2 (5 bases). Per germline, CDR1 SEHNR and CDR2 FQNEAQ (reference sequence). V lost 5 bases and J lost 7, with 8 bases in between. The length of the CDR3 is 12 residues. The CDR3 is CASSPSYGELFF. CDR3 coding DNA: TGTGCCAGCAGCCCTAGCTACGGGGAGCTGTTTTTT.

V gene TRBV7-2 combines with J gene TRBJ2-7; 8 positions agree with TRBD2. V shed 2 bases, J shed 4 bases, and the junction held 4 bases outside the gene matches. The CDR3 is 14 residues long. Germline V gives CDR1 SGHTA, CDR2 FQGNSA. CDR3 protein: CASSLTGGRYEQYF. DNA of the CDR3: TGTGCCAGCAGCTTAACGGGAGGGAGGTACGAGCAGTACTTC.

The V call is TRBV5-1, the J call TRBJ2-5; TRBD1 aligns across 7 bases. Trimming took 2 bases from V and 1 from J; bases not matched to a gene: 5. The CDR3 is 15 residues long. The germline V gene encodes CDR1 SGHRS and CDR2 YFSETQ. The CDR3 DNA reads TGCGCCAGCAGCTTAGGGGGCGCCGTCCAAGAGACCCAGTACTTC. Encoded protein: CASSLGGAVQETQYF.

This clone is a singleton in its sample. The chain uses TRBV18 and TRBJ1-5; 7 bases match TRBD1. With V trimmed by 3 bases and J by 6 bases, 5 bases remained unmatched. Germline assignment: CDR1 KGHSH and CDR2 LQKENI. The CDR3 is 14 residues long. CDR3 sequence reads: CASSPTGSAQPQHF. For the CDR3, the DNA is TGTGCCAGCTCACCGACAGGGAGCGCTCAGCCCCAGCATTTT.

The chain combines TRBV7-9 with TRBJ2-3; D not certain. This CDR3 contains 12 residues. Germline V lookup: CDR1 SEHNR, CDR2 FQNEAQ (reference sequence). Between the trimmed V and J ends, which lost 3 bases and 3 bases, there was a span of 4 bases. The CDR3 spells CASSFVTDTQYF. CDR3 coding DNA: TGTGCCAGCAGCTTCGTAACAGATACGCAGTATTTT. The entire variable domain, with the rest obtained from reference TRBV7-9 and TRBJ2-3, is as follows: DTGVSQNPRHKITKRGQNVTFRCDPISEHNRLYWYRQTLGQGPEFLTYFQNEAQLEKSRLLSDRFSAERPKGSFSTLEIQRTEQGDSAMYLCASSFVTDTQYFGPGTRLTVL.

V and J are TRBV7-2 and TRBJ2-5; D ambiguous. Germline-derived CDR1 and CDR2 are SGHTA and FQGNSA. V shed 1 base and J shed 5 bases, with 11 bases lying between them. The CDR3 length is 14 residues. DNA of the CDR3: TGTGCCAGCAGCTTAGAGGTTAGCCGCGAGACCCAGTACTTC. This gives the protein CASSLEVSRETQYF.

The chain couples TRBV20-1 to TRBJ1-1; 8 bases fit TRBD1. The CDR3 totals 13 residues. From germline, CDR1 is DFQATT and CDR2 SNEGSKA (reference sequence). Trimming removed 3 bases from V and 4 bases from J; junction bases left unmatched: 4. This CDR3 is CSASTTGGTEAFF. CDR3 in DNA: TGCAGTGCTAGTACAACAGGGGGCACTGAAGCTTTCTTT.

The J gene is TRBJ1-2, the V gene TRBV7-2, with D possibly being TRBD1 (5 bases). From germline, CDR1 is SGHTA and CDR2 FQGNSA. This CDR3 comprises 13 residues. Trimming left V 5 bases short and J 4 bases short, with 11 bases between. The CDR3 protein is CASSTGHLYGYTF. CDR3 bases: TGTGCCAGCAGCACCGGACATCTCTATGGCTACACCTTC.

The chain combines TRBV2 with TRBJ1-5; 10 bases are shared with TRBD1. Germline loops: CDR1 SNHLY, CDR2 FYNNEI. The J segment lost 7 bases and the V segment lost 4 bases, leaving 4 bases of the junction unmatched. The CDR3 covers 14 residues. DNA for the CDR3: TGTGCCAGCAGTGGACAGGGGGCCCAGCAGCCCCAGCATTTT. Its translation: CASSGQGAQQPQHF.

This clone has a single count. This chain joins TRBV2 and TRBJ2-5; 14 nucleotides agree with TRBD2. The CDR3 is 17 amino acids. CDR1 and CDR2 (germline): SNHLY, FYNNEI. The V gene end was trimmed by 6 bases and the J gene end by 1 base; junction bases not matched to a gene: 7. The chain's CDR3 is CASSRLAGGTIQETQYF. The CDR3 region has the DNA TGTGCCAGCAGCCGACTAGCGGGAGGGACTATCCAAGAGACCCAGTACTTC.

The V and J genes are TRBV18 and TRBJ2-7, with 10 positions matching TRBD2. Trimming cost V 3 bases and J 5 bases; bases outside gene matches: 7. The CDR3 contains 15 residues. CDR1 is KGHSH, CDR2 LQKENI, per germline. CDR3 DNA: TGTGCCAGCTCACCCGGAGCGGGGGGGATGGACGAGCAGTACTTC. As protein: CASSPGAGGMDEQYF.

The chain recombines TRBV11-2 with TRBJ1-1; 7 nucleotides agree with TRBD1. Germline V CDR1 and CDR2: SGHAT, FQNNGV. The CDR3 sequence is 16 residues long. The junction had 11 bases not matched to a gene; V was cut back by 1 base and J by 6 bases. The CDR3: CASSLGSVGGRSEAFF. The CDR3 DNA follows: TGTGCCAGCAGCTTAGGAAGTGTAGGGGGCAGGTCTGAAGCTTTCTTT. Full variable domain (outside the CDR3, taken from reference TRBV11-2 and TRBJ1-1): EAGVAQSPRYKIIEKRQSVAFWCNPISGHATLYWYQQILGQGPKLLIQFQNNGVVDDSQLPKDRFSAERLKGVDSTLKIQPAKLEDSAVYLCASSLGSVGGRSEAFFGQGTRLTVV.

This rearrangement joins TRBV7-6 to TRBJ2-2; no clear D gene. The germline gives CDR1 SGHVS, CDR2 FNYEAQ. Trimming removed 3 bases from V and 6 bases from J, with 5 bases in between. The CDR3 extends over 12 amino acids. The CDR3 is CASSLFSGELFF. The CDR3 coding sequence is TGTGCCAGCAGCTTGTTCTCCGGGGAGCTGTTTTTT.